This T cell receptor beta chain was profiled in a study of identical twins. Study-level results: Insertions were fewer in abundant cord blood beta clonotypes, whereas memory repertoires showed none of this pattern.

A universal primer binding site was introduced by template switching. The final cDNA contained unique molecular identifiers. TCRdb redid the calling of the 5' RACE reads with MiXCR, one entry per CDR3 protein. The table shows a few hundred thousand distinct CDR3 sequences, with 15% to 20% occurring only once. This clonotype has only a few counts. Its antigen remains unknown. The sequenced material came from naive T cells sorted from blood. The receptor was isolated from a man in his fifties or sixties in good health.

CDR3 protein: CSAGGSGRVLGEQYF. In nucleotides, the CDR3 is TGCAGTGCCGGGGGTAGCGGGAGGGTACTCGGCGAGCAGTACTTC. This chain links TRBV20-1 with TRBJ2-7; 11 bases are shared with TRBD2. The CDR3 runs to 15 residues. J was trimmed by 6 bases and V by 6 bases; bases with no gene match: 13. The germline V gene has CDR1 DFQATT and CDR2 SNEGSKA (reference sequence).